The text below deals with one T cell receptor (beta chain). Its antigen is as yet unknown. This sample stems from a study of graft-versus-host responses after intestinal transplantation. Study outcomes and limitations: Within the allografts of patients who had graft-donor T cell macrochimerism, graft-versus-host to host-versus-graft clonal ratios were high.

The CDR3 totals 15 residues. The V and J ends lost 1 base and 9 bases, in that order; junction bases with no gene match: 7. The germline V gene has CDR1 SEHNR and CDR2 FQNEAQ (reference sequence). Profiling relied on immunoSEQ multiplex PCR, and the TCRdb table lists in-frame clones only, not all of them. The sample has some 130,000 clones; over 80% are singletons. The starting material was unstimulated CD4+ T cells sorted from spleen or lymph node cells, obtained before intestinal transplant. The chain is built from TRBV7-9 and TRBJ2-1; 9 bases map to TRBD2. The receptor comes from a human donor who received an intestinal transplant. CDR3 loop: CASSLGSGRGGEQFF. In nucleotides, the CDR3 is TGTGCCAGCAGCTTAGGTAGCGGGAGAGGGGGTGAGCAGTTCTTC.